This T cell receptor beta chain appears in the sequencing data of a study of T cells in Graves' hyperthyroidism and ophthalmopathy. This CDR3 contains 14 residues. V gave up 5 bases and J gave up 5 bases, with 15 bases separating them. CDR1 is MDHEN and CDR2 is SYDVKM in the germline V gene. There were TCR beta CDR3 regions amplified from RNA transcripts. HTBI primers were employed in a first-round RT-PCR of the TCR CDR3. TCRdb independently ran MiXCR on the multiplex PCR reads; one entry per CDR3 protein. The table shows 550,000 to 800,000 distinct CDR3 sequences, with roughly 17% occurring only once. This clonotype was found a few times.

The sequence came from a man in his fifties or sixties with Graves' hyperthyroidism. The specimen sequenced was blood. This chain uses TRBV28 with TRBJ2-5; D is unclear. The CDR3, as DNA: TGTGCCAGCAGTCCCCCAACTCCCGGGGAGACCCAGTACTTC. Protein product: CASSPPTPGETQYF. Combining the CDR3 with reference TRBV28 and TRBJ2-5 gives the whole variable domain DVKVTQSSRYLVKRTGEKVFLECVQDMDHENMFWYRQDPGLGLRLIYFSYDVKMKEKGDIPEGYSVSREKKERFSLILESASTNQTSMYLCASSPPTPGETQYFGPGTRLLVL.